One sample yielded the 28 T cell receptor beta chains listed below, sequenced in a study of cytomegalovirus exposure and HLA in healthy donors. The PCR contained 60 Vbeta and 13 Jbeta primers. The assay was immunoSEQ multiplex PCR, and TCRdb's table has in-frame clones only and misses some. Of under 250,000 clones in the sample, around three quarters were seen once. The sequencing input was PBMCs. Source of these receptors: a man aged 25-40 years in good health and CMV-seronegative.

This chain links TRBV25-1 with TRBJ2-6; the D gene is possibly TRBD2 (7 bases). The germline CDR1 and CDR2 sequences are MGHDK and SYGVNS. V was cut by 4 bases and J by 4 bases, with 11 bases left in between. The CDR3 has 15 residues. The CDR3: CASSVAGAGANVLTF. DNA for the CDR3: TGTGCCAGCAGTGTTGCGGGGGCCGGGGCCAACGTCCTGACTTTC.

This clone was seen more than once but under ten times. The chain couples TRBV28 to TRBJ2-7; weak D call: TRBD2 (6 bases). Germline CDR1 is MDHEN and CDR2 is SYDVKM. The CDR3 sequence is 14 residues long. V gave up 7 bases and J gave up 4 bases, with 17 bases separating them. DNA of the CDR3: TGTGCCAGCAATACCCCGGGACTCAGTTACGAGCAGTACTTC. Its protein product is CASNTPGLSYEQYF.

The rearrangement links TRBV19 to TRBJ2-1, with 8 bases matching TRBD2. After removal of 3 bases from V and 8 bases from J, the junction contained 12 bases not matched to a gene. Germline CDR1 reads LNHDA; CDR2 reads SQIVND (reference sequence). The CDR3 is 16 residues long. The CDR3 coding sequence is TGTGCCAGTAGTATGTGGCCCAGCGGGAGCTTCGATGAGCAGTTCTTC. Its translation: CASSMWPSGSFDEQFF.

This clone has only one observation. The chain carries TRBV18 and TRBJ1-5; 7 positions match TRBD1. The CDR3 contains 15 residues. Germline trimming cut 4 bases from V and 1 base from J; bases unmatched to any gene: 4. Germline lookup yields CDR1 KGHSH and CDR2 LQKENI. CDR3 in DNA: TGTGCCAGCTCACTGACAGGGAAGAGCAATCAGCCCCAGCATTTT. Its protein is CASSLTGKSNQPQHF.

The chain couples TRBV2 to TRBJ2-6; the match to TRBD2 covers 10 bases. The CDR3 has 16 residues. Germline V gene lookup returns CDR1 SNHLY and CDR2 FYNNEI. Trimming at V came to 11 bases and at J to 0 bases, leaving 7 bases not matched to a gene. The CDR3 DNA is TGTGCCGGGTTAGCGGGGGGAAGCTCTGGGGCCAACGTCCTGACTTTC. This gives the protein CAGLAGGSSGANVLTF.

The chain carries TRBV5-1 and TRBJ2-1; 8 nucleotides agree with TRBD1. This CDR3 has 17 amino acids. Germline V CDR1 and CDR2: SGHRS, YFSETQ. The V and J ends lost 4 bases and 3 bases, in that order; junction bases with no gene match: 12. The CDR3 loop is CASSGWTGKISYNEQFF. Here the CDR3 DNA reads TGCGCCAGCAGCGGCTGGACAGGGAAAATAAGCTACAATGAGCAGTTCTTC.

The chain combines TRBV29-1 with TRBJ1-2; 9 nucleotides line up with TRBD1. J lost 4 bases, V lost 4 bases, and 7 bases had no gene match. CDR3 size: 14 residues. Germline V gene lookup returns CDR1 SQVTM and CDR2 ANQGSEA. For the CDR3, the DNA is TGCAGCGTTGTGGGACAGGGAGGGGGCTATGGCTACACCTTC. This sequence encodes CSVVGQGGGYGYTF.

The chain links TRBV10-1 to TRBJ1-1; D might be TRBD1 (5 bases). V lost 4 bases and J 0 bases, leaving 12 bases between the germline ends. The CDR3 has 15 amino acids. CDR1 and CDR2 (germline): WNHNN, SYGVQD (reference sequence). CDR3 region: CASSAHRQMNTEAFF. DNA of the CDR3: TGCGCCAGCAGTGCCCACCGACAGATGAACACTGAAGCTTTCTTT.

V and J are TRBV19 and TRBJ2-7; TRBD2 matches at 10 bases. Germline V lookup: CDR1 LNHDA, CDR2 SQIVND (reference sequence). The CDR3 length is 15 residues. The J segment lost 2 bases and the V segment lost 5 bases, leaving 6 bases of the junction unmatched. CDR3 in DNA: TGTGCCAGTAGTGGATTAGCGGGAGGAACCTACGAGCAGTACTTC. Its protein is CASSGLAGGTYEQYF.

The rearrangement joins TRBV5-4 to TRBJ2-3; 7 nucleotides agree with TRBD2. Germline CDR1 SGHNT, CDR2 YYREEE (reference sequence). J was trimmed by 3 bases and V by 0 bases; bases with no gene match: 10. The CDR3 consists of 17 residues. The CDR3 region has the DNA TGTGCCAGCAGCTTGGACTCCAGGTCTAGCGGTACAGATACGCAGTATTTT. Translating gives CASSLDSRSSGTDTQYF.

This sequence joins TRBV27 and TRBJ1-5, with D uncertain. Germline CDR1 reads MNHEY; CDR2 reads SMNVEV (reference sequence). CDR3 length: 15 amino acids. V was trimmed by 3 bases and J by 0 bases, leaving 9 bases between them. The CDR3: CASSFVAGSNQPQHF. The CDR3 region has the DNA TGTGCCAGCAGTTTTGTAGCGGGTAGCAATCAGCCCCAGCATTTT.

This clone was counted a few times. The J gene is TRBJ2-1, the V gene TRBV11-2; TRBD2 is a possible D gene (6 bases). CDR3 length: 14 amino acids. V was clipped by 5 bases and J by 3 bases, with 11 bases between them. Germline lookup yields CDR1 SGHAT and CDR2 FQNNGV. As DNA, the CDR3 is TGTGCCAGCAGCCTTAGCGGAATCTACAATGAGCAGTTCTTC. Its protein product is CASSLSGIYNEQFF.

The rearrangement links TRBV4-1 to TRBJ2-1; D not resolved. CDR1 is MGHRA and CDR2 is YSYEKL in the germline V gene. V lost 1 base to trimming and J lost 8 bases, with 15 bases between them. CDR3 size: 15 residues. The CDR3 sequence: CASSQVQRGLDEQFF. The CDR3 bases are TGCGCCAGCAGCCAAGTCCAACGCGGTTTGGATGAGCAGTTCTTC.

The chain has TRBV28 and TRBJ2-2; D ambiguous. This CDR3 is 13 amino acids long. V was cut by 6 bases and J by 4 bases, with 9 bases left in between. From germline, CDR1 is MDHEN and CDR2 SYDVKM. The CDR3 sequence is CASRSRSTGELFF. CDR3 nucleotides: TGTGCCAGCAGGAGTAGGAGCACCGGGGAGCTGTTTTTT.

This rearrangement joins TRBV27 to TRBJ1-6; D might be TRBD1 (6 bases). Germline lookup yields CDR1 MNHEY and CDR2 SMNVEV (reference sequence). Trimming pared 6 bases from V and 6 bases from J, leaving 12 bases between. CDR3 length equals 14 residues. The DNA for the CDR3 is TGTGCCAGCAGACTTGGGGGGGCTAATTCACCCCTCCACTTT. Protein sequence: CASRLGGANSPLHF.

This rearrangement joins TRBV11-2 to TRBJ2-1, with a possible D match to TRBD1 (6 bases). Deletions cut 5 bases from V and 1 base from J, with 9 bases between. This CDR3 has 14 residues. The germline gives CDR1 SGHAT, CDR2 FQNNGV. The CDR3: CASSPQGSYNEQFF. The CDR3, as DNA: TGTGCCAGCAGCCCACAGGGTTCCTACAATGAGCAGTTCTTC.

The table lists this clone with a few counts. This chain links TRBV6-1 with TRBJ2-7, with D possibly matching TRBD2 (5 bases). This CDR3 contains 11 residues. The V end lost 6 bases, the J end lost 12 bases, and 15 bases lay between the germline ends. Germline V lookup: CDR1 MNHNS, CDR2 SASEGT. Written as DNA, the CDR3 is TGTGCCAGCAGCCACGTGGGCGGGCGGTACTTC. It yields the protein CASSHVGGRYF.

This sequence joins TRBV28 and TRBJ1-2; no firm D call. Looked up from germline, CDR1 is MDHEN and CDR2 is SYDVKM. The CDR3 totals 12 residues. With 8 bases removed from V and 4 bases from J, the gap between germline ends came to 11 bases. The CDR3 DNA reads as TGTGCCAGCGGATTGGAGGGCTATGGCTACACCTTC. Its translation is CASGLEGYGYTF.

The chain combines TRBV6-5 with TRBJ2-7; TRBD2 agrees at 8 bases. This CDR3 is built from 15 residues. V gave up 7 bases and J gave up 4 bases; unmatched junction bases: 12. Germline-derived CDR1 and CDR2 are MNHEY and SVGAGI. This CDR3 reads CASTTRGGAGYEQYF. DNA for the CDR3: TGTGCCAGCACCACCCGGGGGGGGGCTGGGTACGAGCAGTACTTC.

This chain links TRBV4-2 with TRBJ2-7, with 13 bases aligning to TRBD2. The V and J ends lost 0 bases and 6 bases, in that order; junction bases with no gene match: 11. The germline gives CDR1 LGHNA, CDR2 YNFKEQ. CDR3 length equals 18 residues. The CDR3: CASSQDWTSGSYGGEQYF. The CDR3 DNA is TGTGCCAGCAGCCAAGACTGGACTAGCGGGAGCTACGGCGGCGAGCAGTACTTC.

The chain is built from TRBV7-8 and TRBJ2-1; TRBD2 matches 8 bases. With 0 bases clipped from V and 4 bases from J, the junction kept 8 bases outside the gene matches. Germline CDR1 SGHVS, CDR2 FQNEAQ. This CDR3 is 17 amino acids long. The CDR3 sequence: CASSLAPREGQYNEQFF. The DNA for the CDR3 is TGTGCCAGCAGCTTAGCGCCCCGGGAGGGCCAGTACAATGAGCAGTTCTTC.

The chain carries TRBV7-9 and TRBJ2-3, with a weak D call TRBD2 (6 bases). V lost 5 bases, J lost 3 bases, and 15 bases lay in between. The CDR3 is made up of 15 amino acids. Germline CDR1 and CDR2: SEHNR and FQNEAQ (reference sequence). The CDR3 DNA sequence: TGTGCCAGCAGCCTAGTTCGCGGAGGGACAGATACGCAGTATTTT. This sequence encodes CASSLVRGGTDTQYF.

The genes are TRBV18 and TRBJ2-7; possibly TRBD2 for D (6 bases). Germline CDR1 and CDR2: KGHSH and LQKENI. The ends were cut back, 6 bases at V and 5 bases at J, with 8 bases in the middle. This CDR3 has 11 residues. CDR3 region: CASSGGNEQYF. The CDR3 DNA reads TGTGCCAGCTCGGGGGGTAACGAGCAGTACTTC. The entire variable domain, with the rest obtained from reference TRBV18 and TRBJ2-7, is as follows: NAGVMQNPRHLVRRRGQEARLRCSPMKGHSHVYWYRQLPEEGLKFMVYLQKENIIDESGMPKERFSAEFPKEGPSILRIQQVVRGDSAAYFCASSGGNEQYFGPGTRLTVT.

The chain employs TRBV11-1 and TRBJ2-7; perhaps TRBD1 as D (6 bases). There are 13 residues in the CDR3. Germline CDR1 SGHAT, CDR2 FQDESV (reference sequence). The V gene lost 5 bases and the J gene lost 6 bases, with 14 bases spanning the gap. CDR3 residues: CASSQGGVGEQYF. The CDR3 DNA follows: TGTGCCAGCAGCCAAGGGGGTGTGGGCGAGCAGTACTTC.

CDR3 bases: TGTGCCACCGAAATCCGGGACACCCGGGACCCCGCCTACGAGCAGTACTTC. It is translated as CATEIRDTRDPAYEQYF. The rearrangement uses TRBV28 and TRBJ2-7; maybe TRBD1 (6 bases). V was clipped by 10 bases and J by 2 bases, with 27 bases between them. This CDR3 comprises 17 residues. Germline V gene data show CDR1 as MDHEN and CDR2 as SYDVKM.

V and J are TRBV13 and TRBJ2-7, with 9 nucleotides matching TRBD1. The CDR3 runs to 17 residues. V gave up 4 bases and J gave up 3 bases; unmatched junction bases: 13. The germline V gene encodes CDR1 PRHDT and CDR2 FYEKMQ (reference sequence). CDR3 sequence: CASSSWDRELQDYEQYF. As DNA, the CDR3 is TGTGCCAGCAGCTCCTGGGACAGGGAGCTTCAGGACTACGAGCAGTACTTC.

The V call is TRBV19, the J call TRBJ2-2; 8 nucleotides agree with TRBD1. The CDR3 runs 14 residues. In germline, CDR1 is LNHDA, CDR2 SQIVND (reference sequence). Trimming removed 7 bases from V and 4 bases from J; junction bases left unmatched: 5. The CDR3 protein is CASTRTGRTGELFF. As DNA, the CDR3 is TGTGCCAGTACCCGGACAGGGCGCACCGGGGAGCTGTTTTTT. The full variable domain, with the rest looked up from reference TRBV19 and TRBJ2-2, is DGGITQSPKYLFRKEGQNVTLSCEQNLNHDAMYWYRQDPGQGLRLIYYSQIVNDFQKGDIAEGYSVSREKKESFPLTVTSAQKNPTAFYLCASTRTGRTGELFFGEGSRLTVL.

This chain connects TRBV6-5 to TRBJ1-2, with 8 bases identical to TRBD1. There are 12 residues in the CDR3. CDR1 MNHEY and CDR2 SVGAGI come from the germline V gene. J was trimmed by 4 bases and V by 8 bases; bases with no gene match: 3. CDR3 residues: CASHDRGYGYTF. CDR3 DNA: TGTGCCAGCCACGACAGGGGCTATGGCTACACCTTC.